The following is a T cell receptor (beta chain) sequence with its context. The antigen is not known. Here immunoSEQ multiplex PCR was the method, and the copy in TCRdb shows in-frame clones only, minus some. There are around 72,000 clones in the sample; more than 85% occur only once, and 2% to 2.5% lies in the top ten. This record comes from a study of OX40 agonist ivuxolimab in advanced cancers. On the study more broadly: Each dose-escalation patient presented with hepatocellular carcinoma, melanoma, renal cell or head and neck cancer. General study results and limits: People who partly responded at 0.1-3.0 mg/kg had some of the least clonal expansion seen. The average count of expanded clones was higher among CD8+ T cells than among CD4+.

CDR3 length: 14 amino acids. Trimming removed 6 bases at V and 2 bases at J, with 14 bases between. Germline V gene sequence: CDR1 MDHEN, CDR2 SYDVKM. This clonotype was sampled from an adult with an advanced solid tumor such as melanoma, head and neck, liver or kidney cancer. The input for sequencing was CD4+ or CD8+ T cells sorted from blood, taken in a trial of the OX40 agonist ivuxolimab. J is TRBJ2-7 and V is TRBV28, with D possibly being TRBD1 (6 bases). The chain's CDR3 is CASRAYREPYEQYF. CDR3 nucleotide sequence: TGTGCCAGCAGAGCTTACAGGGAACCCTACGAGCAGTACTTC.